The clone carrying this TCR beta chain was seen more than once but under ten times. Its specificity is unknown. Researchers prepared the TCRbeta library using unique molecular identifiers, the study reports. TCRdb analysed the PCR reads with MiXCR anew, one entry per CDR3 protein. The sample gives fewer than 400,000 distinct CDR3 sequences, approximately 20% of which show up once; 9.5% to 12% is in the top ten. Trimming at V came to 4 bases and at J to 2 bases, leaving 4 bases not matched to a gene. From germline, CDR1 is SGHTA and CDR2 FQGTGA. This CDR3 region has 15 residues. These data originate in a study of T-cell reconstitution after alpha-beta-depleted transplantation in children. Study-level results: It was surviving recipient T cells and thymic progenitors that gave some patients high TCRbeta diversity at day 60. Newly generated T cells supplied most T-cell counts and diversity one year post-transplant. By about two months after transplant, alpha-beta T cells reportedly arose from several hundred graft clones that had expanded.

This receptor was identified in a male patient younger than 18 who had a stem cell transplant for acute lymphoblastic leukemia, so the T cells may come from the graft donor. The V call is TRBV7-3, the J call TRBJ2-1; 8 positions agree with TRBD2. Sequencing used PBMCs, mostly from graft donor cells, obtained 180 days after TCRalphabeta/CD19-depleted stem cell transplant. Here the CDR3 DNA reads TGTGCCAGCAGCTACATTAGCGGGGCCTACAATGAGCAGTTCTTC. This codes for CASSYISGAYNEQFF.